Below, 24 T cell receptor beta chains from the same sample are listed, as sequenced in a study of CD8+CD57+ T cells in acquired aplastic anemia. The template for TCR beta VDJ and CDR3 sequence profiling was genomic DNA. TCRdb used MiXCR to reprocess the reads, holding one entry per CDR3 protein. This table holds about 100,000 distinct CDR3 sequences, 40% to 65% found once. Material for sequencing was sorted CD4+, CD8+, or CD8+CD57+ T cells (not recorded which) from PBMCs. These TCRs come from a human donor in good health, serving as a control.

The chain recombines TRBV2 with TRBJ1-2; weak D call: TRBD1 (6 bases). CDR3 length equals 11 residues. The V gene's germline CDR1 is SNHLY and CDR2 FYNNEI. Trimming removed 4 bases at V and 7 bases at J, with 7 bases between. The CDR3 protein is CASSGQAGYTF. The CDR3, as DNA: TGTGCCAGCAGTGGACAGGCTGGCTACACCTTC.

Note on this clonotype: Its ends do not fully match the called genes, so a read error is possible. This chain connects TRBV24-1 to TRBJ1-2; D gene unclear. The CDR3 covers 13 residues. Germline loops: CDR1 KGHDR, CDR2 SFDVKD. As DNA, the CDR3 is TGTGCCACCAGTGACAGCGGATCATACGGCTACGCCTTC. Protein: CATSDSGSYGYAF.

The rearrangement joins TRBV28 to TRBJ2-7; 7 bases align to TRBD1. The germline V gene encodes CDR1 MDHEN and CDR2 SYDVKM. The V segment lost 6 bases and the J segment 3 bases; nucleotides outside the gene matches: 20. There are 18 residues in the CDR3. The CDR3 loop reads CASRRRPTNLDRIYEQYF. In DNA form, the CDR3 reads TGTGCCAGCAGGAGACGACCCACGAACCTGGACAGGATCTACGAGCAGTACTTC.

This chain links TRBV7-3 with TRBJ1-6; no definite D call. CDR1 is SGHTA, CDR2 FQGTGA, per germline. CDR3 length: 13 amino acids. V was pared by 5 bases and J by 3 bases, with 5 bases between. DNA of the CDR3: TGTGCCAGCAGCCGGATCTATAATTCACCCCTCCACTTT. As protein: CASSRIYNSPLHF.

About this clonotype: It may be a read error: a sequence one base away is much more abundant. J is TRBJ1-5 and V is TRBV7-2; no definite D call. The CDR3 runs to 13 residues. CDR1 SGHTA and CDR2 FQGNSA come from the germline V gene. V lost 10 bases to trimming and J lost 3 bases, with 13 bases between them. CDR3 sequence reads: CANRESTNQPQHF. DNA of the CDR3: TGTGCCAACAGAGAATCCACCAATCAGCCCCAGCATTTT.

This clonotype was seen once. The J gene is TRBJ2-1, the V gene TRBV13, with 9 bases fitting TRBD2. Germline V lookup: CDR1 PRHDT, CDR2 FYEKMQ (reference sequence). CDR3 length equals 18 residues. Trimming took 1 base from V and 2 from J; bases not matched to a gene: 9. The CDR3 spells CASSLDGSSGEAYNEQFF. DNA for the CDR3: TGTGCCAGCAGCTTAGATGGGTCTAGCGGGGAGGCCTACAATGAGCAGTTCTTC.

This clonotype appeared a few times. The V and J genes are TRBV10-3 and TRBJ1-2, with D perhaps TRBD1 (5 bases). The germline V and J ends were trimmed by 0 bases and 2 bases, with 10 bases remaining between them. The CDR3 has 15 residues. CDR1 and CDR2 (germline): ENHRY, SYGVKD. CDR3 DNA: TGTGCCATCAGTGAGTCCCGACAGAACAACTATGGCTACACCTTC. This gives the protein CAISESRQNNYGYTF.

This clonotype was seen more than once but under ten times. The chain has TRBV25-1 and TRBJ2-7; tentatively, D is TRBD2 (5 bases). The germline V gene has CDR1 MGHDK and CDR2 SYGVNS. Trimming took off 6 bases at V and 4 bases at J, with 10 bases between the two ends. The CDR3 has 12 amino acids. The CDR3 loop reads CASSVGGYEQYF. In DNA form, the CDR3 reads TGTGCCAGCAGCGTGGGCGGGTACGAGCAGTACTTC.

This clonotype was counted a few times. The conserved final phenylalanine or tryptophan is absent from the CDR3, which likely points to a read error. The DNA is left out, because the CDR3 cannot be placed on it with certainty; the CDR3 is given as TCRdb lists it. The V gene is TRBV15, the J gene TRBJ2-3; the table's D call of TRBD1 was not tested on the DNA. Germline-derived CDR1 and CDR2 are LNHNV and YYDKDF (reference sequence). The CDR3 is 8 amino acids in total, end residues counted. The CDR3 spells CATSRLGQ.

V is TRBV10-3 and J is TRBJ2-3; D gene uncertain. V lost 0 bases, J lost 2 bases, and 6 bases lay in between. This CDR3 contains 14 residues. Per the germline V gene, CDR1 is ENHRY and CDR2 is SYGVKD. This CDR3 reads CAISESSFTDTQYF. CDR3 bases: TGTGCCATCAGTGAGTCGAGTTTCACAGATACGCAGTATTTT.

The CDR3, as DNA: TGTGCCAGCAGTTTATCTTGGGGTGGTAGCACCGGGGAGCTGTTTTTT. Encoded protein: CASSLSWGGSTGELFF. The chain recombines TRBV27 with TRBJ2-2; D gene uncertain. Trimming pared 0 bases from V and 4 bases from J, leaving 12 bases between. Germline V lookup: CDR1 MNHEY, CDR2 SMNVEV (reference sequence). CDR3 size: 16 residues.

This chain joins TRBV4-2 and TRBJ2-7; D uncertain. The CDR3 consists of 12 residues. Germline CDR1 LGHNA, CDR2 YNFKEQ. Deletions cut 2 bases from V and 7 bases from J, with 9 bases between. In nucleotides, the CDR3 is TGTGCCAGCAGCCAACGACTGGGTGAGCAGTACTTC. It translates to CASSQRLGEQYF.

A note on this clonotype: An end of the junction does not agree with germline; a read error may underlie this. This sequence joins TRBV19 and TRBJ2-2; 7 bases match TRBD1. The CDR3 is 14 amino acids. Germline V gene data show CDR1 as LNHDA and CDR2 as SQIVND (reference sequence). The CDR3 protein is CASKGAGDTGELLF. DNA of the CDR3: TGTGCCAGTAAGGGGGCAGGGGACACCGGGGAGCTGCTCTTT.

About this clonotype: Being one base from a much bigger clone, this may be a read error. The chain joins TRBV7-9 to TRBJ2-5, with D maybe TRBD1 (6 bases). CDR3 size: 14 residues. Per the germline V gene, CDR1 is SEHNR and CDR2 is FQNEAQ (reference sequence). V lost 6 bases to trimming and J lost 2 bases, with 13 bases between them. The CDR3 spells CASRNLTGQETQYF. DNA for the CDR3: TGTGCCAGCAGGAATCTGACAGGACAAGAGACCCAGTACTTC.

In DNA form, the CDR3 reads TGTGCCACCGACAGGGGGGGGAGCTCCTACGAGCAGTACTTC. It translates to CATDRGGSSYEQYF. The chain is built from TRBV2 and TRBJ2-7; TRBD1 matches 9 bases. This CDR3 contains 14 residues. CDR1 and CDR2 (germline): SNHLY, FYNNEI. J gave up 0 bases and V 10 bases, and 7 bases lay outside the gene matches.

This clonotype was picked up a small number of times. Because it lacks the conserved phenylalanine or tryptophan at the end, this CDR3 is likely a read error. The chain is built from TRBV25-1 and TRBJ2-7; 9 bases are shared with TRBD1. This CDR3 has 16 residues. V lost 5 bases to trimming and J lost 6 bases; unmatched junction nucleotides: 14. Germline assignment: CDR1 MGHDK and CDR2 SYGVNS. The CDR3 DNA reads TGTGCCAGCAGTTACCCGGGACAGGGCCACCGATCCGAGCAGTACCTC. Residues: CASSYPGQGHRSEQYL.

The chain recombines TRBV6-5 with TRBJ1-2, with D possibly TRBD1 on 6 matching bases. V dropped 0 bases and J dropped 3 bases, with 14 bases sitting between them. The CDR3 covers 16 residues. CDR1 MNHEY and CDR2 SVGAGI come from the germline V gene. In DNA form, the CDR3 reads TGTGCCAGCAGTTACTCGGGGGGGGCCGGTGACTATGGCTACACCTTC. This encodes CASSYSGGAGDYGYTF.

The rearrangement uses TRBV16 and TRBJ1-5, with D uncertain. V gave up 4 bases and J gave up 8 bases, with 15 bases separating them. This CDR3 is 14 amino acids long. CDR1 is KGHSY and CDR2 is FQNENV in the germline V gene. As DNA, the CDR3 is TGTGCCAGCAGCCCCAATGTACCCTCTGAGCCCCAGCATTTT. Translating gives CASSPNVPSEPQHF.

Note on this clonotype: Lacking the conserved final phenylalanine or tryptophan, this CDR3 likely reflects a read error. The rearrangement uses TRBV2 and TRBJ2-5; 8 positions agree with TRBD1. The CDR3 totals 15 residues. The ends lost 7 bases at V and 4 bases at J; junction bases unmatched: 11. CDR1 is SNHLY, CDR2 FYNNEI, per germline. CDR3 loop: CASTPGQGGRETQYI. The CDR3 DNA sequence: TGTGCCAGCACCCCAGGACAGGGAGGTCGAGAGACCCAGTACATC.

J is TRBJ2-3 and V is TRBV25-1, with 7 bases lining up with TRBD1. CDR1 and CDR2 from the germline V gene are MGHDK and SYGVNS. The CDR3 spans 14 residues. With 9 bases clipped from V and 0 bases from J, the junction kept 6 bases outside the gene matches. DNA of the CDR3: TGTGCCAGTCAGACAGGGAAAAGCACAGATACGCAGTATTTT. Its translation: CASQTGKSTDTQYF.

This clonotype has ten or more counts. The J gene is TRBJ1-6, the V gene TRBV4-3; no clear D gene. Germline assignment: CDR1 LGHNA and CDR2 YSLEER. V dropped 2 bases and J dropped 6 bases, with 14 bases sitting between them. CDR3 length: 16 amino acids. CDR3 sequence reads: CASSQSRSTLNSPLHF. CDR3 nucleotide sequence: TGCGCCAGCAGCCAAAGCCGATCGACCCTTAATTCACCCCTCCACTTT.

This chain joins TRBV11-1 and TRBJ2-1; the match to TRBD2 covers 11 bases. Germline V gene sequence: CDR1 SGHAT, CDR2 FQDESV (reference sequence). V trimming: 4 bases; J trimming: 2 bases; junction bases outside the gene matches: 10. The CDR3 has 18 amino acids. The CDR3: CASSWISGGARAYNEQFF. CDR3 in DNA: TGTGCCAGCAGCTGGATTAGCGGGGGGGCCAGAGCCTACAATGAGCAGTTCTTC.

This clonotype was recorded a few times. The rearrangement uses TRBV19 and TRBJ2-7; possibly TRBD2 for D (5 bases). Germline V gene sequence: CDR1 LNHDA, CDR2 SQIVND (reference sequence). The CDR3 is made up of 13 amino acids. The V and J ends lost 4 bases and 5 bases respectively, with 12 bases between them. The CDR3 region is CASSRTGNHEQYF. The CDR3 coding sequence is TGTGCCAGTAGTAGGACGGGAAACCACGAGCAGTACTTC.

This clonotype was picked up many times. The junction does not match germline at one end; this may be a read error. The chain joins TRBV4-2 to TRBJ1-2; 7 nucleotides match TRBD1. There are 15 residues in the CDR3. From germline, CDR1 is LGHNA and CDR2 YNFKEQ. The CDR3 DNA reads as TGTGCCAGCAGCGAAGACCGAGGGGGCAACTATGGCTACACCTTC. It translates to CASSEDRGGNYGYTF.